This T cell receptor beta chain was observed in a study of blood T cell repertoires in COVID-19. Turning to the study itself: Samples came from the United States, Italy and Spain, spanning acute and convalescent COVID-19.

Concerning this clone: The limits of the CDR3 on the DNA are not certain, so only TCRdb's listed CDR3 is given.

The repertoire was sequenced with immunoSEQ multiplex PCR; TCRdb's copy has only in-frame clones and lacks some. The data contain 120,000 to 150,000 clones, 81% of them singletons. Sample: peripheral blood. The receptor was isolated from a human donor with acute or convalescent COVID-19. The donor label of this sample is uncertain.

The CDR3 loop is CASSTSGGGELFF. The gene calls are TRBV12-3 or TRBV12-4 and TRBJ2-2; no check of the table's D call, TRBD2, against the DNA was made. Inclusive of both ends, the CDR3 amounts to 13 amino acids.